In its sample, the clone carrying this T cell receptor (beta chain) was seen a few times. Other DNA sequences in this specimen translate into the identical CDR3. The sample is drawn from a study of shared clonotypes between healthy human individuals. Profiling relied on immunoSEQ multiplex PCR, and the TCRdb table lists in-frame clones only, not all of them. The sample has roughly 1.5 million clones, 95% to 99% seen once; the top ten hold roughly 0.45%. Sequenced sample: naive CD4+ T cells sorted from blood. The subset: CD45RA+ positively selected. The TCR comes from a man younger than 40 in good health.

DNA of the CDR3: TGTGCCAGCAGCTTGTACCAAGAGACCCAGTACTTC. Protein sequence: CASSLYQETQYF. The gene calls are TRBV7-2 and TRBJ2-5; D is ambiguous. The CDR3 covers 12 residues. V shed 3 bases and J shed 0 bases, with 2 bases lying between them. Germline V gene lookup returns CDR1 SGHTA and CDR2 FQGNSA.